This T cell receptor beta chain was found in a study of blood T cell repertoires in COVID-19. On the study more broadly: Sites across the United States, Italy and Spain contributed samples from acute and convalescent COVID-19. From T cells, B-cell-depleted T cells, or PBMCs came the material, which was cDNA or gDNA.

Germline values: CDR1 MNHEY, CDR2 SVGEGT. The CDR3 covers 14 residues. Deletions cut 4 bases from V and 8 bases from J, with 14 bases between. Assay used: immunoSEQ multiplex PCR; TCRdb lists only in-frame clones, some missing. The table shows fewer than 120,000 clones, with 75% to 85% occurring only once. The receptor comes from a woman between 55 and 75 years old with acute or convalescent COVID-19. Sequencing used peripheral blood. This chain joins TRBV6-2 or TRBV6-3 and TRBJ1-4; a weak D match, TRBD1 (6 bases). CDR3 sequence reads: CASSSGQTLEKLFF. The CDR3 bases are TGTGCCAGCAGTTCCGGACAGACCTTGGAAAAACTGTTTTTT.